This paragraph covers one TCR beta chain sequence. A read error may account for a junction end that differs from germline. The PCR employed 60 Vbeta primers together with 13 Jbeta primers. Per the authors' pipeline: Counted up in a later analysis, unique TCR beta chains came to around 80 million, with around 11 million shared. This table comes from immunoSEQ multiplex PCR, and its TCRdb copy is limited to in-frame clones, with some not included. V and J calls and clone size are those listed in that table; D and trimming were worked out from the DNA. The profile covers 200,000 to 250,000 clones, with about 80% appearing a single time and 0.63% taken by the ten largest. There are 12 residues in the CDR3. Per germline, CDR1 MNHNS and CDR2 SASEGT. The entry originates in a study of cytomegalovirus exposure and HLA in healthy donors.

The chain employs TRBV6-1 and TRBJ1-1; maybe TRBD1 (5 bases). Material for sequencing was PBMCs. This clonotype was obtained from a man younger than 35 in good health and CMV-seronegative. Written as DNA, the CDR3 is TGTGCCATTACAGACAGCCGCACTGAGGCTTTCTTT. This translates into CAITDSRTEAFF.